This T cell receptor beta chain was obtained from a study of T-cell memory formation after mild COVID-19. Findings of the study overall: Contracting clones localized mainly to CM and EM when CD4+ and mainly to EMRA when CD8+.

For this clonotype: What it binds is not known.

TCRdb re-analysed the 5' RACE reads in MiXCR, keeping a single row per CDR3 protein. Here the sample spans more than 350,000 distinct CDR3 sequences, about 17% being singletons. With 1 base clipped from V and 2 bases from J, the junction kept 10 bases outside the gene matches. Per the germline V gene, CDR1 is SEHNR and CDR2 is FQNEAQ (reference sequence). The CDR3 extends over 18 amino acids. V usage is TRBV7-9 and J usage is TRBJ2-3, with 9 bases matching TRBD1. Sequencing was performed on PBMCs or a T cell subset sorted from them (not recorded which). This TCR derives from a man younger than 30 who had mild COVID-19 (a few samples of this study predate the infection). Cell type and time point are not known. Written as DNA, the CDR3 is TGTGCCAGCAGCTTAGTCATCCTGGACAGGGGTTACACAGATACGCAGTATTTT. Translating gives CASSLVILDRGYTDTQYF.